These 14 T cell receptor beta chains were sequenced from one sample in a study of cytomegalovirus exposure and HLA in healthy donors (dated by TCRdb to the late 2010s). Library preparation was by the immunoSEQ multiplex PCR assay. For the multiplex PCR, a mixture combining 60 forward primers for TCR Vbeta segments and 13 reverse primers for TCR Jbeta segments was used. In its TCRdb copy, this immuneACCESS table keeps in-frame sequences only and misses some clones. Where compared with another copy, unresolved V genes explain less than half of these, and the others have no known cause. The sample data list over 150,000 clones, and 77% of these were observed just once. The top ten hold more than 3% of the sample. Source material: PBMCs. The receptors stem from a woman in her fifties or sixties in good health and CMV-seropositive.

This clone was recorded only once. The chain couples TRBV28 to TRBJ2-2, with 11 bases fitting TRBD1. After removal of 5 bases from V and 1 base from J, the junction contained 9 bases not matched to a gene. This CDR3 is 18 amino acids long. CDR1 and CDR2 from the germline V gene are MDHEN and SYDVKM. The CDR3, as DNA: TGTGCCAGCAGTAGTCCCGGGACAGGGGGGATGAACACCGGGGAGCTGTTTTTT. Translating it yields CASSSPGTGGMNTGELFF. The whole variable domain, filled in from reference TRBV28 and TRBJ2-2, reads DVKVTQSSRYLVKRTGEKVFLECVQDMDHENMFWYRQDPGLGLRLIYFSYDVKMKEKGDIPEGYSVSREKKERFSLILESASTNQTSMYLCASSSPGTGGMNTGELFFGEGSRLTVL.

CDR3 nucleotide sequence: TGTGCCAGCAGCCCGCAGGGCAACTATGGCTACACCTTC. Its translation: CASSPQGNYGYTF. The chain links TRBV6-5 to TRBJ1-2; D may be TRBD1 (5 bases). The V gene lost 6 bases and the J gene lost 2 bases, with 10 bases spanning the gap. The CDR3 runs 13 residues. The V gene's germline CDR1 is MNHEY and CDR2 SVGAGI.

The genes are TRBV7-9 and TRBJ2-5; 8 nucleotides align to TRBD2. V lost 1 base to trimming and J lost 3 bases; unmatched junction nucleotides: 7. The CDR3 spans 16 residues. Per germline, CDR1 SEHNR and CDR2 FQNEAQ (reference sequence). Here the CDR3 DNA reads TGTGCCAGCAGCTTAGGAGCGGGAGCGCTAAAAGAGACCCAGTACTTC. Translated, it gives CASSLGAGALKETQYF.

The chain joins TRBV28 to TRBJ2-1, with D perhaps matching TRBD1 (5 bases). Trimming shortened V by 6 bases and J by 6 bases, and 12 bases separated the two germline ends. The V gene's germline CDR1 is MDHEN and CDR2 SYDVKM. The CDR3 loop spans 13 amino acids. The CDR3 nucleotides are TGTGCCAGCAGGCCCGGACACCCCAATGAGCAGTTCTTC. Its translation is CASRPGHPNEQFF.

This clone was found a few times. The V gene is TRBV28, the J gene TRBJ1-2; tentative D call: TRBD1 (5 bases). Germline loops: CDR1 MDHEN, CDR2 SYDVKM. CDR3 size: 14 residues. The germline V and J ends were trimmed by 4 bases and 7 bases, with 16 bases remaining between them. For the CDR3, the DNA is TGTGCCAGCAGTTACAGGTTCTCCTCTGGTGGCTACACCTTC. This translates into CASSYRFSSGGYTF.

V and J are TRBV13 and TRBJ2-2; no reliable D call. V was pared by 4 bases and J by 9 bases, with 6 bases between. Per the germline V gene, CDR1 is PRHDT and CDR2 is FYEKMQ (reference sequence). The CDR3 totals 11 residues. CDR3 residues: CASSSYRELFF. CDR3 nucleotides: TGTGCCAGCAGCTCCTACCGGGAGCTGTTTTTT.

This clone is a singleton in its sample. The chain carries TRBV11-3 and TRBJ2-7, with 8 nucleotides matching TRBD2. This CDR3 is 14 amino acids long. With V trimmed by 2 bases and J by 3 bases, 3 bases remained unmatched. CDR1 SGHNT and CDR2 YENEEA come from the germline V gene. The CDR3 region is CASSLNGGDYEQYF. Here the CDR3 DNA reads TGTGCCAGCAGCTTAAACGGGGGGGACTACGAGCAGTACTTC.

Only one count was recorded for this clone. The rearrangement links TRBV7-9 to TRBJ2-7; maybe TRBD1 (6 bases). The CDR3 is made up of 16 amino acids. Trimming shortened V by 5 bases and J by 3 bases, and 20 bases separated the two germline ends. The V gene's germline CDR1 is SEHNR and CDR2 FQNEAQ (reference sequence). The CDR3 loop is CASSARQATRIYEQYF. For the CDR3, the DNA is TGTGCCAGCAGCGCCCGACAGGCTACGCGCATCTACGAGCAGTACTTC.

This sequence joins TRBV7-2 and TRBJ2-7; tentative D call: TRBD1 (6 bases). The CDR3 extends over 12 amino acids. The germline gives CDR1 SGHTA, CDR2 FQGNSA. Trimming removed 2 bases at V and 6 bases at J, with 8 bases between. Here the CDR3 DNA reads TGTGCCAGCAGCTTAAACAGGGCCGAGCAGTACTTC. This gives the protein CASSLNRAEQYF.

The J gene is TRBJ1-4, the V gene TRBV28, with 9 bases identical to TRBD1. CDR3 length equals 17 residues. Germline assignment: CDR1 MDHEN and CDR2 SYDVKM. The ends lost 5 bases at V and 0 bases at J; junction bases unmatched: 7. As DNA, the CDR3 is TGTGCCAGCAGTGAACAGGGGGCCGGTGCAACTAATGAAAAACTGTTTTTT. Encoded protein: CASSEQGAGATNEKLFF.

The rearrangement joins TRBV18 to TRBJ1-1; the match to TRBD1 covers 8 bases. CDR1 is KGHSH, CDR2 LQKENI, per germline. Unmatched junction bases numbered 5, after V lost 3 bases and J lost 2 bases. The CDR3 is 15 amino acids. The CDR3 is CASSPLQGVNTEAFF. Here the CDR3 DNA reads TGTGCCAGCTCACCCCTACAGGGGGTAAACACTGAAGCTTTCTTT.

Concerning this clone: Different DNA sequences within this sample yield the same CDR3. The chain recombines TRBV5-1 with TRBJ2-1; no definite D call. Germline V CDR1 and CDR2: SGHRS, YFSETQ. The V gene lost 0 bases and the J gene lost 0 bases, with 7 bases spanning the gap. The CDR3 contains 15 residues. DNA for the CDR3: TGCGCCAGCAGCTTGGGCGGTTCCTCCTACAATGAGCAGTTCTTC. Its translation is CASSLGGSSYNEQFF.

The chain couples TRBV5-8 to TRBJ2-3, with 11 bases lining up with TRBD1. The length of the CDR3 is 15 residues. Germline V CDR1 and CDR2: SGHTS, YDEGEE. V shed 1 base, J shed 5 bases, and the junction held 3 bases outside the gene matches. CDR3 DNA sequence: TGTGCCAGCAGCTTGTTGGACAGGGGGCGAGATACGCAGTATTTT. It translates to CASSLLDRGRDTQYF.

A word on this clone: The junction and the germline gene differ at one end; a read error may be behind it. The chain uses TRBV5-4 and TRBJ2-4; D is uncertain. The CDR3 has 14 amino acids. In germline, CDR1 is SGHNT, CDR2 YYREEE (reference sequence). The CDR3 protein is CASSLAKNPNSQYF. CDR3 bases: TGTGCCAGCAGCTTGGCCAAGAACCCCAACAGTCAGTACTTC.